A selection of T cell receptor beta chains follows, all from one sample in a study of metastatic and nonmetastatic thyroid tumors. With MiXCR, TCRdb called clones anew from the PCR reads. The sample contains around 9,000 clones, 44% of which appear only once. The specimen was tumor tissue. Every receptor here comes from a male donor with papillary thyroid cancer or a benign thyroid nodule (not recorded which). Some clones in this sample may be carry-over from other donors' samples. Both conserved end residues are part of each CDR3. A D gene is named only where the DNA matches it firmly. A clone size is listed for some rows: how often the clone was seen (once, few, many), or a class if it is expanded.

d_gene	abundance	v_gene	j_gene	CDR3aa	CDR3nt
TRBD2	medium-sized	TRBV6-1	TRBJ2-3	CASSLGGGLTDTQYF	TGTGCCAGCAGTTTGGGCGGGGGGTTAACAGATACGCAGTATTTT
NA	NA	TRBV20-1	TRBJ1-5	CSARQGNQPQHF	TGCAGTGCTAGACAGGGGAATCAGCCCCAGCATTTT
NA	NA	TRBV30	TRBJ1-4	CAWSNWGINEKLFF	TGTGCCTGGAGTAACTGGGGTATTAATGAAAAACTGTTTTTT
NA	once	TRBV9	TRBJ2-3	CASSVVSGLTDTQYF	TGTGCCAGCAGCGTAGTTTCTGGTCTGACAGATACGCAGTATTTT
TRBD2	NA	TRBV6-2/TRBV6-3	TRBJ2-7	CASSGSTSGDIYEQYF	TGTGCCAGCAGTGGGAGCACTAGCGGGGATATCTACGAGCAGTACTTC
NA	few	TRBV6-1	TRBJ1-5	CASLDQRNQPQHF	TGTGCCAGCTTAGACCAGCGGAATCAGCCCCAGCATTTT
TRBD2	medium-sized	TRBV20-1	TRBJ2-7	CSARTPSGTWGEQYF	TGCAGTGCTAGAACCCCTAGCGGGACATGGGGCGAGCAGTACTTC
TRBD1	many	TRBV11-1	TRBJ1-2	CASSLSWATGSVSGYTF	TGTGCCAGCAGCTTGTCTTGGGCGACAGGGAGTGTCTCTGGCTACACCTTC
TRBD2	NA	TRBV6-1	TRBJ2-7	CASRFAGDYQYEQYF	TGTGCCAGCAGATTCGCCGGGGACTATCAATACGAGCAGTACTTC
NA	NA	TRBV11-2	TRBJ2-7	CASSPTAYDQYF	TGTGCCAGCAGCCCGACGGCATACGATCAGTACTTC
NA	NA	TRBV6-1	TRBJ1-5	CASRVGDQPQHF	TGTGCCAGCAGGGTAGGGGATCAGCCCCAGCATTTT
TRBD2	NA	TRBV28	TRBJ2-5	CASRSSGQETQYF	TGTGCCAGCAGATCTAGCGGCCAAGAGACCCAGTACTTC
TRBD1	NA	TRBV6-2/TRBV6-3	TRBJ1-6	CASSYSLDRGKDSYNSPLHF	TGTGCCAGCAGTTACTCACTGGACAGGGGGAAGGACTCCTATAATTCACCCCTCCACTTT
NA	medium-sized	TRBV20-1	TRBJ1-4	CSAETGGGEKLFF	TGCAGTGCTGAGACGGGAGGTGGTGAAAAACTGTTTTTT
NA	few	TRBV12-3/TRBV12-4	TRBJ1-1	CASNVGDEAFF	TGTGCCAGCAACGTCGGGGACGAAGCTTTCTTT
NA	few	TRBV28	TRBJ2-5	CASRRGQETQYF	TGTGCCAGCAGGCGGGGTCAAGAGACCCAGTACTTC
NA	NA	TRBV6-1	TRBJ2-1	CASSERDNNEQFF	TGTGCCAGCAGTGAGCGGGACAACAATGAGCAGTTCTTC